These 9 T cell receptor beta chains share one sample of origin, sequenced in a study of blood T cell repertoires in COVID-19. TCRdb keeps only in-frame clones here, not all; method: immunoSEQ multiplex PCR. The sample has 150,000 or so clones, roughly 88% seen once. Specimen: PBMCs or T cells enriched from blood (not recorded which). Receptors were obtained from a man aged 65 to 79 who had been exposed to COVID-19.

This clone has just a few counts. The CDR3 spells CASSAGLAGQTYEQYF. The CDR3 nucleotides read TGTGCCAGCAGCGCGGGACTAGCGGGGCAGACCTACGAGCAGTACTTC. The gene calls are TRBV7-2 and TRBJ2-7; 13 bases agree with TRBD2. The junction had 6 bases not matched to a gene; V was cut back by 5 bases and J by 2 bases. This CDR3 contains 16 residues. Germline CDR1 SGHTA, CDR2 FQGNSA.

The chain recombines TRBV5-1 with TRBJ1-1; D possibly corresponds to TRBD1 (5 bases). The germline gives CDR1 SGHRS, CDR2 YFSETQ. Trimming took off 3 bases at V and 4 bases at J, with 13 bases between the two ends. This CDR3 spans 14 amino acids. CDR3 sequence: CASSSTQVGTEAFF. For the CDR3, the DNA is TGCGCCAGCAGCTCAACACAGGTGGGCACTGAAGCTTTCTTT.

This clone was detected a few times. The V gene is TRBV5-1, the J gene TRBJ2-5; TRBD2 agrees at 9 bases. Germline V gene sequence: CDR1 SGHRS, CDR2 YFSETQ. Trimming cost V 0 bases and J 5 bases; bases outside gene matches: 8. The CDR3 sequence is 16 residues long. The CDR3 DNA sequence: TGCGCCAGCAGCTTGGATGGCGGGGGGGCCTGGGAGACCCAGTACTTC. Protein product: CASSLDGGGAWETQYF.

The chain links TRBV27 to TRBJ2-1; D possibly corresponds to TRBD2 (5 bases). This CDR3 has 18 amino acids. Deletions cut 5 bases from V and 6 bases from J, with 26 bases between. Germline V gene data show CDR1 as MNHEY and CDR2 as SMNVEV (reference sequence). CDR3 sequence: CASSLGKEGRGRGNEQFF. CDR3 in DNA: TGTGCCAGCAGTCTCGGGAAAGAGGGAAGAGGGAGAGGCAATGAGCAGTTCTTC.

CDR3 loop: CASSPSGGGYNEQFF. DNA of the CDR3: TGTGCCAGCAGCCCTAGCGGCGGGGGGTACAATGAGCAGTTCTTC. The chain links TRBV3-1 (or the pseudogene TRBV3-2) to TRBJ2-1, with 8 bases identical to TRBD2. The CDR3 runs to 15 residues. After removal of 4 bases from V and 4 bases from J, the junction contained 6 bases not matched to a gene. Germline lookup yields CDR1 LGHDT and CDR2 YNNKEL (reference sequence).

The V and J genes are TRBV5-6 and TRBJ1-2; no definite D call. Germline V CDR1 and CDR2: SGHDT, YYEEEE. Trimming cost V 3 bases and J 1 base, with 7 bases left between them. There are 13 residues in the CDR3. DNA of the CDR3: TGTGCCAGCAGCTCAGACAATAACTATGGCTACACCTTC. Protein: CASSSDNNYGYTF.

In DNA form, the CDR3 reads TGCGCCAGCAGCTCGCGGGAGGGGGCCTACGAGCAGTACTTC. As protein: CASSSREGAYEQYF. The chain recombines TRBV4-1 with TRBJ2-7; 9 nucleotides match TRBD2. V was pared by 5 bases and J by 2 bases, with 4 bases of the junction left unmatched. Looked up from germline, CDR1 is MGHRA and CDR2 is YSYEKL. The CDR3 extends over 14 amino acids.

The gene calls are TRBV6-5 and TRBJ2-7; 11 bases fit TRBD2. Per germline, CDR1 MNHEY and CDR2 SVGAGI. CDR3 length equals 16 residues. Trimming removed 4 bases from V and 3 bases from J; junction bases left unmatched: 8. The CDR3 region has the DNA TGTGCCAGCAGTTCCCTTAGCGGGAGGGCCCTCTACGAGCAGTACTTC. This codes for CASSSLSGRALYEQYF.

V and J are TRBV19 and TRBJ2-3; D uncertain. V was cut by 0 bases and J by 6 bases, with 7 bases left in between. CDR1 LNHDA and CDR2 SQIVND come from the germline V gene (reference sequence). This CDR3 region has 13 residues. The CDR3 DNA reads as TGTGCCAGTAGTATAGATCCCCGGGATACGCAGTATTTT. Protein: CASSIDPRDTQYF.